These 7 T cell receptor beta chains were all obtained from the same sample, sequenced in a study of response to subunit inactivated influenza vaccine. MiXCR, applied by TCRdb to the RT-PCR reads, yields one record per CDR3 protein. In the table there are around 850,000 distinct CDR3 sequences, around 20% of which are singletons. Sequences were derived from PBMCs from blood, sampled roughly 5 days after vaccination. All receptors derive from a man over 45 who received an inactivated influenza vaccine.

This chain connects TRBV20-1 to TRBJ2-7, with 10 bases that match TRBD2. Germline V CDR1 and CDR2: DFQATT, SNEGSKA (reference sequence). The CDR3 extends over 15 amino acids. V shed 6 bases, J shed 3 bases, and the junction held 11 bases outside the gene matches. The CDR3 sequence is CSAPAASGSFYEQYF. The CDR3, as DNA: TGCAGTGCCCCCGCTGCTAGCGGGAGTTTCTACGAGCAGTACTTC.

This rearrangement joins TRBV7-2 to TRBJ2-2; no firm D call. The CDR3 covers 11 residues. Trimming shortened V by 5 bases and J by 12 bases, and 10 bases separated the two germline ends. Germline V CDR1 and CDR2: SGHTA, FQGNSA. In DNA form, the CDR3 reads TGTGCCAGCAGCGCCAAATTTAAGCTGTTTTTT. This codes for CASSAKFKLFF. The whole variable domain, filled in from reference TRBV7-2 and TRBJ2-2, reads GAGVSQSPSNKVTEKGKDVELRCDPISGHTALYWYRQSLGQGLEFLIYFQGNSAPDKSGLPSDRFSAERTGGSVSTLTIQRTQQEDSAVYLCASSAKFKLFFGEGSRLTVL.

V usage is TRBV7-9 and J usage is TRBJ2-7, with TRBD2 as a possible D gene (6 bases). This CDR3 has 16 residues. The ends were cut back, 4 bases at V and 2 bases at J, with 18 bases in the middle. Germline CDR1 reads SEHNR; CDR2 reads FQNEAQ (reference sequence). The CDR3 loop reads CASSSVGVGLTYEQYF. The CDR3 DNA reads TGTGCCAGCAGCTCAGTTGGTGTGGGACTGACCTACGAGCAGTACTTC.

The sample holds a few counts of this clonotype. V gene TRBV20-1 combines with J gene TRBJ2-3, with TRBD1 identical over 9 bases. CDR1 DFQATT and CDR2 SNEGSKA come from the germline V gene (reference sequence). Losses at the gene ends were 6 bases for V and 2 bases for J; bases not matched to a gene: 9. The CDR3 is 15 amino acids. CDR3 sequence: CSAPDRGVSTDTQYF. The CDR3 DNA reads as TGCAGTGCACCCGACAGGGGGGTCTCCACAGATACGCAGTATTTT.

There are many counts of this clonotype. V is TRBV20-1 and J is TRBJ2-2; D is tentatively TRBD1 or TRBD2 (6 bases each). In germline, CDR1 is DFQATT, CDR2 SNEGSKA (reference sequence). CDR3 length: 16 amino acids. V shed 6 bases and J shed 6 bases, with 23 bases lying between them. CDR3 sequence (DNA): TGCAGTGCGGCTGGGGGGCGCAGGGGATTTCCCGGGGAGCTGTTTTTT. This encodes CSAAGGRRGFPGELFF.

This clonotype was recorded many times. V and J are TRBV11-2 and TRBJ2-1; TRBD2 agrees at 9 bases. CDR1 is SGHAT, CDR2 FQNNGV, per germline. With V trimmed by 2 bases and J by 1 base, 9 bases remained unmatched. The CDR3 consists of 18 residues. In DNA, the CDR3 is TGTGCCAGCAGCTTAAGACTAGCGGATTACCTATCCTACAATGAGCAGTTCTTC. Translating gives CASSLRLADYLSYNEQFF. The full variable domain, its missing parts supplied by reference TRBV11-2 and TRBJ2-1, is EAGVAQSPRYKIIEKRQSVAFWCNPISGHATLYWYQQILGQGPKLLIQFQNNGVVDDSQLPKDRFSAERLKGVDSTLKIQPAKLEDSAVYLCASSLRLADYLSYNEQFFGPGTRLTVL.

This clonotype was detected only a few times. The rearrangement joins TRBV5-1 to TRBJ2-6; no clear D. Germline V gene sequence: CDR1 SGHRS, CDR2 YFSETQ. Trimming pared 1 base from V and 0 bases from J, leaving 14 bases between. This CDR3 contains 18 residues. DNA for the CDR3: TGCGCCAGCAGCTTGATCGTTCGCGAGGTCTCTGGGGCCAACGTCCTGACTTTC. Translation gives CASSLIVREVSGANVLTF.